The present T cell receptor (beta chain) was sequenced within a study of graft-versus-host responses after intestinal transplantation. Overall study: Recipients across the board were started on anti-thymocyte globulin induction, then kept on tacrolimus and steroids for roughly 3 years.

Clones were sequenced by immunoSEQ multiplex PCR, and TCRdb holds only the in-frame ones, with some missing. The table includes fewer than 70,000 clones, roughly 92% detected once. V lost 5 bases and J lost 4, with 14 bases in between. This CDR3 has 14 amino acids. Germline V lookup: CDR1 LNHDA, CDR2 SQIVND (reference sequence). The chain employs TRBV19 and TRBJ1-1, with a tentative D call TRBD1 (5 bases). The clonotype comes from a human patient who received an intestinal transplant, so some T cells may come from the graft donor. Sequencing was performed on bone marrow, taken around 730 days after intestinal transplantation. As DNA, the CDR3 is TGTGCCAGTAGTGGGGCGGAGGAGGGCACTGAAGCTTTCTTT. As protein: CASSGAEEGTEAFF. Looking up the rest from reference TRBV19 and TRBJ1-1 gives the full variable domain: DGGITQSPKYLFRKEGQNVTLSCEQNLNHDAMYWYRQDPGQGLRLIYYSQIVNDFQKGDIAEGYSVSREKKESFPLTVTSAQKNPTAFYLCASSGAEEGTEAFFGQGTRLTVV.